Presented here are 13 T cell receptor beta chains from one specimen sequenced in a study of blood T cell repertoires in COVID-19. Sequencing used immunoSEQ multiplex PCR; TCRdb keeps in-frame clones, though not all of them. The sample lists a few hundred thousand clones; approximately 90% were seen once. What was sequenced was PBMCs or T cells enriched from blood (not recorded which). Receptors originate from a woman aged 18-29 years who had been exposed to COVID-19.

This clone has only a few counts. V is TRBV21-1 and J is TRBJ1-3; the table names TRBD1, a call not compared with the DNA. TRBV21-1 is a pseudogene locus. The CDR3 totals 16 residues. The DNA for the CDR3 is TGTGCCAGCACCCGAACTGGGGCGAACTCTGGAAACACCATATATTTT. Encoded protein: CASTRTGANSGNTIYF.

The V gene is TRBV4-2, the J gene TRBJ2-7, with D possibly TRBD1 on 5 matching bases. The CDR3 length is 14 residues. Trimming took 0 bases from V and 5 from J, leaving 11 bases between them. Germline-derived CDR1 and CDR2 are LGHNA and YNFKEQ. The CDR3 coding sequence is TGTGCCAGCAGCCAAGATACAGGTCGAAACGAGCAGTACTTC. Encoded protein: CASSQDTGRNEQYF.

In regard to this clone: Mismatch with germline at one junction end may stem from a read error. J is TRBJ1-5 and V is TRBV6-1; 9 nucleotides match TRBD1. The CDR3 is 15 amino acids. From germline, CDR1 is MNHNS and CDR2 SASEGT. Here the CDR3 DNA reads TGTGCCAGCAGGGAAGGGACAGGGCGCAATCAGCCCCAGCATTTT. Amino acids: CASREGTGRNQPQHF.

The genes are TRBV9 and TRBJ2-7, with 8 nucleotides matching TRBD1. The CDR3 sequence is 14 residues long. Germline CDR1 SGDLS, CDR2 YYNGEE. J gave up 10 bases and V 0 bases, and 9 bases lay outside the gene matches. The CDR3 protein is CASSVEHEGQGQYF. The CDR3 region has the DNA TGTGCCAGCAGCGTAGAGCATGAAGGACAGGGACAGTACTTC.

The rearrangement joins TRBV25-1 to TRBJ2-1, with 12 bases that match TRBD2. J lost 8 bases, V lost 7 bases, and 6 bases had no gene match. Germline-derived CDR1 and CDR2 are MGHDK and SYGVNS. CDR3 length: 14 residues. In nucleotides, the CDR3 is TGTGCCAGCACTAGCGGGGGGGTGGTCGATGAGCAGTTCTTC. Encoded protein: CASTSGGVVDEQFF.

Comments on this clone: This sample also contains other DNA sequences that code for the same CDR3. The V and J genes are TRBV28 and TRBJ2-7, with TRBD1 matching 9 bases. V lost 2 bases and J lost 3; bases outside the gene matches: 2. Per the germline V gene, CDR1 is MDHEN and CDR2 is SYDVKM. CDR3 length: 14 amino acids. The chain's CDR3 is CASSLPGQGYEQYF. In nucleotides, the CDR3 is TGTGCCAGCAGTTTACCGGGACAGGGCTACGAGCAGTACTTC.

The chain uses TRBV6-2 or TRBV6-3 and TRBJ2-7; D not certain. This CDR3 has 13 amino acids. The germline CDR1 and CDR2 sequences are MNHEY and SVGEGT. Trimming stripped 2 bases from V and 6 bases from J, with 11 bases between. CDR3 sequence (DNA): TGTGCCAGCAGTTACGCGAGGATGGGCGAGCAGTACTTC. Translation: CASSYARMGEQYF.

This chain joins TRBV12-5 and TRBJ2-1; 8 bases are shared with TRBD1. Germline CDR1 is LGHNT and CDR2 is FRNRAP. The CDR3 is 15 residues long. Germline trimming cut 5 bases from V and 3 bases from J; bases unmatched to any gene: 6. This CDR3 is CASGPGQGSYNEQFF. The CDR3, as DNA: TGTGCTAGTGGTCCCGGACAGGGTAGCTACAATGAGCAGTTCTTC.

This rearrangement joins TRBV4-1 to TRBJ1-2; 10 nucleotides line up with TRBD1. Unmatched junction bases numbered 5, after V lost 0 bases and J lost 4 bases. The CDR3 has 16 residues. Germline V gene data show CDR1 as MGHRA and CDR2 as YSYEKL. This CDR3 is CASSQDGTGVVYGYTF. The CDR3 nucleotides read TGCGCCAGCAGCCAAGATGGGACAGGGGTAGTCTATGGCTACACCTTC.

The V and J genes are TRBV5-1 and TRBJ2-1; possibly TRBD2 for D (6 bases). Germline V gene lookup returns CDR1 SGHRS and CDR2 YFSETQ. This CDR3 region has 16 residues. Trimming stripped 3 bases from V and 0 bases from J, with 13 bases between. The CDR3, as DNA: TGCGCCAGCAGCTACGATAGCGGAAGCTCCTACAATGAGCAGTTCTTC. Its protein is CASSYDSGSSYNEQFF.

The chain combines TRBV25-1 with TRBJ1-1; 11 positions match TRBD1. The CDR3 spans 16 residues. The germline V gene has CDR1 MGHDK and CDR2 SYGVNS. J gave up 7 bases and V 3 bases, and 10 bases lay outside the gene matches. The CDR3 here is CASSDWGTGGLGEAFF. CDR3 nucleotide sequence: TGTGCCAGCAGTGACTGGGGGACAGGGGGTCTTGGTGAAGCTTTCTTT. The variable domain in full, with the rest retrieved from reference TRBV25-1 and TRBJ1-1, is EADIYQTPRYLVIGTGKKITLECSQTMGHDKMYWYQQDPGMELHLIHYSYGVNSTEKGDLSSESTVSRIRTEHFPLTLESARPSHTSQYLCASSDWGTGGLGEAFFGQGTRLTVV.

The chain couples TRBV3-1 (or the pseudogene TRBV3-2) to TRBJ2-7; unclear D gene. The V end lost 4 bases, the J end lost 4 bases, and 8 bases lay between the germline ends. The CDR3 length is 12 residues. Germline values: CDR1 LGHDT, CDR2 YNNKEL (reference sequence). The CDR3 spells CASSPSPYEQYF. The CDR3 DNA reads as TGTGCCAGCAGCCCTTCCCCTTACGAGCAGTACTTC.

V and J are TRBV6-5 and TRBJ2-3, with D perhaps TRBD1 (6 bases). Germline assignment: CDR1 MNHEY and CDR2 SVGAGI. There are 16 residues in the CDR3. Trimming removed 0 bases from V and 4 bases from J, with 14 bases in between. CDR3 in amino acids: CASSYSRGRGADTQYF. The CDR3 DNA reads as TGTGCCAGCAGTTACTCCAGGGGAAGGGGCGCAGATACGCAGTATTTT.